A selection of T cell receptor beta chains follows, all from one sample in a study of blood T cell repertoires in COVID-19. Method: immunoSEQ multiplex PCR; TCRdb's copy keeps in-frame clones and lacks some. The top ten clones hold around 10% of a sample with under 85,000 clones, roughly 80% of them seen once. Source material: peripheral blood. The receptors derive from a man in his fifties with acute or convalescent COVID-19. The conserved cysteine and the conserved F or W are not part of the CDR3 here.

v_call: TRBV18; cdr3_length: 12; cdr3_aa: ASSPAGRGSPLH
v_call: TRBV5-6; cdr3_length: 14; cdr3_aa: ASSYKNSYLWDEQY
v_call: TRBV9; cdr3_length: 14; cdr3_aa: ASSTAQGGNTGELF
v_call: TRBV27; cdr3_length: 15; cdr3_aa: ASSLLGTGRGNQPQH
v_call: TRBV7-9; cdr3_length: 12; cdr3_aa: ASSLPGNSYEQY
v_call: TRBV7-8; cdr3_length: 13; cdr3_aa: ASSPRQARNTEAF
v_call: TRBV6-5; cdr3_length: 13; cdr3_aa: ASSRTGAGPETQY
v_call: TRBV6-5; cdr3_length: 12; cdr3_aa: ASRRHLSGNTIY
v_call: TRBV3-1/TRBV3-2; cdr3_length: 15; cdr3_aa: ASSQGLLAGPQETQY
v_call: TRBV9; cdr3_length: 12; cdr3_aa: ASSGRAGTDTQY
v_call: TRBV7-9; cdr3_length: 13; cdr3_aa: ASSLDTRNTGELF
v_call: TRBV28; cdr3_length: 17; cdr3_aa: ASSFILRREAPANNEQF
v_call: TRBV6-2/TRBV6-3; cdr3_length: 12; cdr3_aa: ASSWGDPKREQF
v_call: TRBV9; cdr3_length: 14; cdr3_aa: ASSVDPMGGTGELF
v_call: TRBV28; cdr3_length: 12; cdr3_aa: ASSFTGASWGYT
v_call: TRBV5-4; cdr3_length: 13; cdr3_aa: ASSPVGALTSPLH
v_call: TRBV20-1; cdr3_length: 12; cdr3_aa: SASRSGNNQPQH
v_call: TRBV27; cdr3_length: 12; cdr3_aa: ASAWDGGSYEQY
v_call: TRBV7-2; cdr3_length: 14; cdr3_aa: ASSLVLGQGAGTQY
v_call: TRBV5-5; cdr3_length: 9; cdr3_aa: ASSPGQGNT
v_call: TRBV19; cdr3_length: 12; cdr3_aa: ASSIAAMNTEAF
v_call: TRBV9; cdr3_length: 11; cdr3_aa: ASSGGGTDTQY
v_call: TRBV7-8; cdr3_length: 11; cdr3_aa: ASIPRTGWEQY
v_call: TRBV5-1; cdr3_length: 10; cdr3_aa: ASSLDIYGYT
v_call: TRBV10-3; cdr3_length: 12; cdr3_aa: AISDYLVGFEQF
v_call: TRBV5-1; cdr3_length: 13; cdr3_aa: ASSPGHGGGPEAF
v_call: TRBV7-3; cdr3_length: 12; cdr3_aa: ASSLRLSTDTQY
v_call: TRBV11-2; cdr3_length: 12; cdr3_aa: ASSPRRRNYGYT
v_call: TRBV7-3; cdr3_length: 13; cdr3_aa: ASSTGLAGVGELF
v_call: TRBV7-2; cdr3_length: 12; cdr3_aa: ASSLSGGIETQY
v_call: TRBV7-9; cdr3_length: 11; cdr3_aa: ASSSAGNSPLH
v_call: TRBV19; cdr3_length: 12; cdr3_aa: ASSIGGGAGELF
v_call: TRBV6-1; cdr3_length: 16; cdr3_aa: ASSERRQLSSYNSPLH
v_call: TRBV7-2; cdr3_length: 14; cdr3_aa: ASSLGLGQKNTEAF
v_call: TRBV7-3; cdr3_length: 12; cdr3_aa: ASSRTGTGGEQY
v_call: TRBV4-2; cdr3_length: 12; cdr3_aa: ASSQGQGANEQY
v_call: TRBV6-5; cdr3_length: 13; cdr3_aa: ASSYGSGAVDTQY
v_call: TRBV7-2; cdr3_length: 11; cdr3_aa: ASSPGGSYGYT
v_call: TRBV19; cdr3_length: 13; cdr3_aa: ASSIGGTGLYGYT
v_call: TRBV28; cdr3_length: 14; cdr3_aa: ASSLLTSGSRNEQF
v_call: TRBV11-3; cdr3_length: 13; cdr3_aa: ASSLGAGVGETQY
v_call: TRBV5-1; cdr3_length: 15; cdr3_aa: ASSLGLAGRSYNEQF
v_call: TRBV9; cdr3_length: 13; cdr3_aa: ASSVDGRPFNEQF
v_call: TRBV5-1; cdr3_length: 12; cdr3_aa: ASSLSSYNSPLH
v_call: TRBV6-2/TRBV6-3; cdr3_length: 13; cdr3_aa: ASSYTGAGANVLT
v_call: TRBV2; cdr3_length: 12; cdr3_aa: ASRGLQNTDTQY
v_call: TRBV9; cdr3_length: 16; cdr3_aa: ASSSGDSPLVSYNEQF
v_call: TRBV18; cdr3_length: 12; cdr3_aa: ASSPGQGESEQF
v_call: TRBV30; cdr3_length: 13; cdr3_aa: VPGVYRGGVTEAF
v_call: TRBV24-1; cdr3_length: 10; cdr3_aa: ATSDGLVGYT
v_call: TRBV9; cdr3_length: 13; cdr3_aa: ASSVLRDRPYGYT
v_call: TRBV4-2; cdr3_length: 12; cdr3_aa: ASAGVGSYNEQF
v_call: TRBV7-2; cdr3_length: 12; cdr3_aa: ASSADRAGQPQH
v_call: TRBV25-1; cdr3_length: 12; cdr3_aa: ASSDGTGVHEQF
v_call: TRBV5-1; cdr3_length: 13; cdr3_aa: ASSLGQGLSNEQF
v_call: TRBV5-5; cdr3_length: 11; cdr3_aa: ASSPTGVYTIY
v_call: TRBV4-3; cdr3_length: 15; cdr3_aa: ASSQDRRQRTNEKLF
v_call: TRBV4-2; cdr3_length: 14; cdr3_aa: ASSQAPGTGDEKLF
v_call: TRBV13; cdr3_length: 13; cdr3_aa: ASSKGQATNEKLF
v_call: TRBV6-4; cdr3_length: 11; cdr3_aa: ASSDSEGRGYT